Below are 2 T cell receptor beta chains sequenced from a single sample in a study of T cell repertoires in cytomegalovirus infection. TCRdb reanalysed the reads using MiXCR and keeps one entry per CDR3 protein. The table has roughly 500,000 distinct CDR3 sequences, 16% seen once. What was sequenced was CD8+ T cells from PBMCs. Source of these receptors: a human donor in good health (CMV status not recorded). Some clones in this sample may be carry-over from other donors' samples.

Ten or more counts support this clonotype. The rearrangement joins TRBV12-3 or TRBV12-4 to TRBJ2-3; 13 bases match TRBD2. With V trimmed by 2 bases and J by 14 bases, 13 bases remained unmatched. The CDR3 totals 16 residues. The CDR3 protein is CASSLNFGTSGAPGYF. The CDR3 DNA sequence: TGTGCCAGCAGTTTAAATTTCGGGACTAGCGGGGCCCCCGGGTATTTT.

This chain links TRBV7-9 with TRBJ2-7, with D possibly matching TRBD1 (6 bases). The ends were cut back, 4 bases at V and 2 bases at J, with 12 bases in the middle. Germline-derived CDR1 and CDR2 are SEHNR and FQNEAQ (reference sequence). CDR3 size: 14 residues. The CDR3 sequence is CASSSWTATYEQYF. The CDR3 coding sequence is TGTGCCAGCAGCTCGTGGACAGCAACCTACGAGCAGTACTTC.